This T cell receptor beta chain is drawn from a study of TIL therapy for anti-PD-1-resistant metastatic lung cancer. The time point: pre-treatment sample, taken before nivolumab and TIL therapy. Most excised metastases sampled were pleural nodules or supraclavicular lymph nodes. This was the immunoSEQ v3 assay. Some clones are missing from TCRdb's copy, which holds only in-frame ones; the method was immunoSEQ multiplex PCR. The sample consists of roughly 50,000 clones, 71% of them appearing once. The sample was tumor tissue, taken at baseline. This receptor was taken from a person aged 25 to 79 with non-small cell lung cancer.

The CDR3 nucleotides read TGTGCCAGCAGTCCCTGGGTCGACGGAAGCTATGGCTACACCTTC. Encoded protein: CASSPWVDGSYGYTF. The V call is TRBV11-1, the J call TRBJ1-2; D gene uncertain. Deletions cut 6 bases from V and 4 bases from J, with 18 bases between. This CDR3 contains 15 residues. Germline V gene data show CDR1 as SGHAT and CDR2 as FQDESV (reference sequence).